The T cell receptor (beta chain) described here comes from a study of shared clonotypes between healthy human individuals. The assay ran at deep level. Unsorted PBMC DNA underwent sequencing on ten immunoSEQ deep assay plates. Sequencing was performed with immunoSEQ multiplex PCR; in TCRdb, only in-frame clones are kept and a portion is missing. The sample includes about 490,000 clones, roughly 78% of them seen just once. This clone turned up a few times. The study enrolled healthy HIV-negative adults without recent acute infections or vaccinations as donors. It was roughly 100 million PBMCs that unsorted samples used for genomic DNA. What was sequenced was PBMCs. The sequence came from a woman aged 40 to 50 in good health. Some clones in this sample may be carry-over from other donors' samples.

DNA of the CDR3: TGTGCCAGCAAGGGGGACAGATTTGAAGCTTTCTTT. Its translation is CASKGDRFEAFF. The V call is TRBV6-5, the J call TRBJ1-1; 7 nucleotides agree with TRBD1. V lost 7 bases and J lost 7; bases outside the gene matches: 6. This CDR3 spans 12 amino acids. Germline CDR1 MNHEY, CDR2 SVGAGI.